This T cell receptor (beta chain) comes out of a study of regulatory T cells in long-lasting Graves disease. V dropped 0 bases and J dropped 5; count of bases not matched to a gene: 8. The germline V gene encodes CDR1 DFQATT and CDR2 SNEGSKA (reference sequence). The CDR3 is 17 amino acids. Library construction for TCR beta used iRepertoire HTBI primers and Arm-PCR of CDR3 regions. MiXCR, applied by TCRdb to the multiplex PCR reads, yields one record per CDR3 protein. The sample yields fewer than 450,000 distinct CDR3 sequences, about 20% seen once. At least ten counts were recorded for this clonotype. Stated time point: persistent/refractory GD, antithyroid drugs over 5 years with positive TRAb. Generation of the TCR library employed RNA extracted from PBMCs.

This material consisted of peripheral blood mononuclear cells (PBMCs), taken when the disease was refractory, from a patient treated with antithyroid drugs. The TCR was taken from a female donor with Graves disease. The V call is TRBV20-1, the J call TRBJ1-6, with TRBD1 matching 9 bases. This chain's CDR3 is CSARDPGTGLNNSPLHF. As DNA, the CDR3 is TGCAGTGCTAGAGACCCCGGGACAGGGCTGAATAATTCACCCCTCCACTTT.